Listed below are T cell receptor beta chains from one sample, sequenced in a study of cytomegalovirus exposure and HLA in healthy donors. Profiling relied on immunoSEQ multiplex PCR, and the TCRdb table lists in-frame clones only, not all of them. The sample carries around 200,000 clones, 60% to 80% recorded once. The sequenced material came from PBMCs. These receptors all stem from a man younger than 35 in good health and CMV-seronegative. CDR3s include the opening cysteine and the closing phenylalanine or tryptophan. Fields, in order: clone size, D gene, V gene, J gene, CDR3 DNA, CDR3 protein. A D gene is named only where the DNA matches it firmly. For some rows the clone size is stated as once, few or many, or as a class when expanded; others skip it.

NA	TRBD2	TRBV19	TRBJ2-3	TGTGCCAGTACCTCGGGCCTAGCGGGCACAGATACGCAGTATTTT	CASTSGLAGTDTQYF
NA	NA	TRBV7-2	TRBJ1-2	TGTGCCAGCAGCTTATTAGGGGGGGGGAACTATGGCTACACCTTC	CASSLLGGGNYGYTF
NA	NA	TRBV25-1	TRBJ2-5	TGTGCCAGCAGTGCGAGGGAGCAAGAGACCCAGTACTTC	CASSAREQETQYF
NA	TRBD2	TRBV9	TRBJ2-3	TGTGCCAGCAGCGTAGCGGGGGGGGCAGATACGCAGTATTTT	CASSVAGGADTQYF
NA	NA	TRBV28	TRBJ2-5	TGTGCCAGCAGTTCAGTTCGCCCCAAACGGGGGAGTCAAGAGACCCAGTACTTC	CASSSVRPKRGSQETQYF
NA	NA	TRBV6-6	TRBJ1-5	TGTGCCAGCAGTTACCGCGCCCAGCCCCAGCATTTT	CASSYRAQPQHF
NA	NA	TRBV29-1	TRBJ2-3	TGCAGCGTTGAGAACAGATACACAGATACGCAGTATTTT	CSVENRYTDTQYF
NA	NA	TRBV11-2	TRBJ2-2	TGTGCCAGCAGCCCACAGGGGGGAGGGACCGGGGAGCTGTTTTTT	CASSPQGGGTGELFF
NA	NA	TRBV27	TRBJ2-2	TGTGCCATCAGGCGGGGAGCCGGGGAGCTGTTTTTT	CAIRRGAGELFF
NA	TRBD2	TRBV6-6	TRBJ2-1	TGTGCAAGCGGGGCCTCCTACAATGAGCAGTTCTTC	CASGASYNEQFF
NA	NA	TRBV9	TRBJ2-4	TGTGCCAGCAGCGTGCTGGGGGGGGCCGGGGACATTCAGTACTTC	CASSVLGGAGDIQYF
NA	TRBD1	TRBV6-6	TRBJ1-1	TGTGCCAGCAGCCCCGGACAGGGGAGCACTGAAGCTTTCTTT	CASSPGQGSTEAFF
NA	NA	TRBV7-9	TRBJ2-2	TGTGCCAGCAGCTTAGAGAGGAACACCGGGGAGCTGTTTTTT	CASSLERNTGELFF
NA	NA	TRBV11-2	TRBJ1-6	TGTGCCAGCAGCTTAATTGTACAGGGTAGTTCACCCCTCCACTTT	CASSLIVQGSSPLHF
NA	NA	TRBV25-1	TRBJ2-7	TGTGCCAGTTCCCTTCAGGGGTACGAGCAGTACTTC	CASSLQGYEQYF
NA	NA	TRBV5-1	TRBJ1-1	TGCGCCAGCAGCCCCTGGGGGGGGATAAACACTGAAGCTTTCTTT	CASSPWGGINTEAFF
NA	NA	TRBV9	TRBJ2-3	TGTGCCAGCAGCGCCGGGGACACCTCGACAGATACGCAGTATTTT	CASSAGDTSTDTQYF
NA	NA	TRBV7-7	TRBJ2-3	TGTGCTAGCAGCTTAAGTCCGGGGACAGATACGCAGTATTTT	CASSLSPGTDTQYF
few	NA	TRBV2	TRBJ1-3	TGTGCCAGCAGGGGTCAGGGGACATCTGGAAACACCATATATTTT	CASRGQGTSGNTIYF
NA	TRBD1	TRBV29-1	TRBJ2-5	TGCAGCGTTGAAGGTCGGGACAGGCAAGAGACCCAGTACTTC	CSVEGRDRQETQYF
NA	NA	TRBV7-2	TRBJ1-6	TGTGCCAGCAGCCGAGAGCAGGGTCACTCACCCCTCCACTTT	CASSREQGHSPLHF
NA	TRBD1	TRBV7-8	TRBJ1-1	TGTGCCAGCAGCGGACAGGGAGAAGCTTTCTTT	CASSGQGEAFF
NA	TRBD2	TRBV2	TRBJ2-7	TGTGCCAGCAGCGCCACGGGGCTAGCGGGGGACGAGCAGTACTTC	CASSATGLAGDEQYF
NA	NA	TRBV7-9	TRBJ2-1	TGTGCCAGCAGCTCGGAGGACAGACCTTACAATGAGCAGTTCTTC	CASSSEDRPYNEQFF
once	NA	TRBV7-9	TRBJ1-5	TGTGCCAGCAGCTTAGTGGGGGAGGGCCAGCCCCAGCATTTT	CASSLVGEGQPQHF
NA	TRBD2	TRBV6-5	TRBJ2-3	TGTGCCAGCAGTTACTACGGGGGAGGGGCTGATACGCAGTATTTT	CASSYYGGGADTQYF
NA	NA	TRBV13	TRBJ2-3	TGTGCCAGCAGCTTCCGACTAGGGGATACGCAGTATTTT	CASSFRLGDTQYF
few	NA	TRBV18	TRBJ1-1	TGTGCCAGCTCGGAGACAGCGACGGCCACTGAAGCTTTCTTT	CASSETATATEAFF
NA	NA	TRBV9	TRBJ2-1	TGTGCCAGCAGCGTCCTCCTGTCTGGCGGAAGCAATGAGCAGTTCTTC	CASSVLLSGGSNEQFF
NA	TRBD2	TRBV2	TRBJ2-1	TGTGCCAGCAGTGAGACTAGCGGGAGTGATGAGCAGTTCTTC	CASSETSGSDEQFF
NA	TRBD2	TRBV11-3	TRBJ2-2	TGTGCCAGCAGCCCCCCCACCGGGACTAGCGGACTCACCGGGGAGCTGTTTTTT	CASSPPTGTSGLTGELFF
NA	TRBD1	TRBV28	TRBJ2-7	TGTGCCAGCAGTGGGACAGGGATGAGCTACGAGCAGTACTTC	CASSGTGMSYEQYF
once	NA	TRBV30	TRBJ2-1	TGTGCCTGGATCGGTGGCGGGGGCCCCTACAATGAGCAGTTCTTC	CAWIGGGGPYNEQFF
NA	NA	TRBV5-6	TRBJ1-1	TGTGCCAGCAGACGTAGGGGTTTAGGGAACACTGAAGCTTTCTTT	CASRRRGLGNTEAFF
NA	NA	TRBV28	TRBJ1-2	TGTGCCAGCAGTTTATTGGTCGGGGTCTACACCTTC	CASSLLVGVYTF
NA	TRBD2	TRBV6-5	TRBJ2-1	TGTGCCAGCAGCCGGGAGGGCAATGAGCAGTTCTTC	CASSREGNEQFF
NA	TRBD1	TRBV6-5	TRBJ2-3	TGTGCCAGCAGGAGAGGGACAGCTAGCACAGATACGCAGTATTTT	CASRRGTASTDTQYF
NA	NA	TRBV30	TRBJ2-1	TGTGCCTGGAGTGTACGAGGGAATGAGCAGTTCTTC	CAWSVRGNEQFF
NA	TRBD1	TRBV11-3	TRBJ2-7	TGTGCCAGCAGCCCACGGGACAGGGACTACGAGCAGTACTTC	CASSPRDRDYEQYF
NA	TRBD2	TRBV4-3	TRBJ2-1	TGCGCCAGCAGCCAAGAAGTCGGACTAGCGGGGATCGGTGAGCAGTTCTTC	CASSQEVGLAGIGEQFF
NA	NA	TRBV12-5	TRBJ1-1	TGTGCTGAGATCCCCTGGAGTGGTAACACTGAAGCTTTCTTT	CAEIPWSGNTEAFF
NA	TRBD1	TRBV29-1	TRBJ1-2	TGCAGCGTTGATAATTACAGGGGAGGTGGGGATGGCTACACCTTC	CSVDNYRGGGDGYTF
NA	TRBD1	TRBV7-3	TRBJ2-5	TGTGCCAGCAGCAGGGGACAGTCGGAGACCCAGTACTTC	CASSRGQSETQYF
once	TRBD1	TRBV19	TRBJ2-5	TGTGCCAGTAGTCCGCCCGGGACAGGGATAGAGACCCAGTACTTC	CASSPPGTGIETQYF
NA	TRBD1	TRBV19	TRBJ1-1	TGTGCCAGTTCGGACAGGGATGTGGCTGAAGCTTTCTTT	CASSDRDVAEAFF
NA	TRBD2	TRBV30	TRBJ2-7	TGTGCCTTGCGGACTAGCGGGGGCTACGAGCAGTACTTC	CALRTSGGYEQYF
NA	NA	TRBV14	TRBJ2-7	TGTGCCAGCAGCCAAGATCGAGGCATCGTCTACGAGCAGTACTTC	CASSQDRGIVYEQYF
once	NA	TRBV27	TRBJ2-7	TGTGCCAGTGCCCCTAGGAGAGGGTCTGGGGAGCAGTACTTC	CASAPRRGSGEQYF
NA	NA	TRBV19	TRBJ2-1	TGTGCCAGTAAGAATAGGGGAGGCGGATACAATGAGCAGTTCTTC	CASKNRGGGYNEQFF
few	NA	TRBV5-6	TRBJ2-1	TGTGCCAGCAGCTCGTCAGGACAGATTTACAATGAGCAGTTCTTC	CASSSSGQIYNEQFF
NA	TRBD2	TRBV9	TRBJ2-3	TGTGCCAGCAGCGTAGCCCTAGCGGGAGAACGAGATACGCAGTATTTT	CASSVALAGERDTQYF
NA	TRBD1	TRBV6-5	TRBJ2-5	TGTGCCACCATGACCGGGACAGCAAGTGAGACCCAGTACTTC	CATMTGTASETQYF